This is a list of T cell receptor beta chains from one sample in a study of shared clonotypes between healthy human individuals. The table came from immunoSEQ multiplex PCR; TCRdb's copy has only in-frame clones and leaves some out. The sample comprises 2 million or so clones, roughly 94% of which are singletons, and 0.13% rests with the top ten. The sequencing input was naive CD4+ T cells sorted from blood. Receptors originate from a man between 18 and 29 years old in good health. Each CDR3 is given with its conserved first and last residue. The order of the fields is V gene, D gene, J gene, clone size, CDR3 length, CDR3 DNA, CDR3 protein. D genes are given only for firm matches. The size field is filled for only some rows; it gives once, few, many or a size class.

TRBV7-2	TRBD1	TRBJ2-7	once	15	TGTGCCAGCAGCTCATCGAGGGGACAGTCGGGAGAGCAGTACTTC	CASSSSRGQSGEQYF
TRBV2	-	TRBJ1-1	-	12	TGTGCCAGCAGTGAATTAGGTGCCCAGGCTTTCTTT	CASSELGAQAFF
TRBV4-3	TRBD2	TRBJ2-3	-	18	TGCGCCAGCAGCCCCAAACTAGCGGGCCAGGCAAACACAGATACGCAGTATTTT	CASSPKLAGQANTDTQYF
TRBV10-3	TRBD1	TRBJ2-7	once	16	TGTGCCATCAGTGAGTCAATGACAGGGGCCAGGTACGAGCAGTACTTC	CAISESMTGARYEQYF
TRBV6-1	TRBD1	TRBJ1-5	-	14	TGTGCCAGCAGTGAGGACAGGGGGCGTCAGCCCCAGCATTTT	CASSEDRGRQPQHF
TRBV5-4	TRBD2	TRBJ2-7	-	17	TGTGCCAGCAGCTTGGGGACTAGCGGGAGGGCGAGTCGGGAGCAGTACTTC	CASSLGTSGRASREQYF
TRBV10-1	-	TRBJ2-7	-	14	TGCGCCAGCAGTGAGTCTGGTCGGTCCTACGAGCAGTACTTC	CASSESGRSYEQYF
TRBV9	-	TRBJ2-2	-	15	TGTGCCAGCAGCGCCCGACAGGTGGGAGCCGGGGAGCTGTTTTTT	CASSARQVGAGELFF
TRBV5-1	-	TRBJ2-4	-	16	TGCGCCAGCAGCCCCGTTACAGTTCTAGCCAAAAACATTCAGTACTTC	CASSPVTVLAKNIQYF
TRBV5-6	-	TRBJ2-7	-	14	TGTGCCAGCAGCTTCGGTGGGTACTCCTACGAGCAGTACTTC	CASSFGGYSYEQYF
TRBV10-3	-	TRBJ2-3	-	14	TGTGCCATCAGTGAGTCTCCAGGGAAGGACACGCAGTATTTT	CAISESPGKDTQYF
TRBV29-1	-	TRBJ1-1	-	13	TGCAGCGTTGGGGGGCATTTGAACACTGAAGCTTTCTTT	CSVGGHLNTEAFF
TRBV7-2	-	TRBJ2-6	-	16	TGTGCCAGCGACACAGGTCCTAACTCTGGGGCCAACGTCCTGACTTTC	CASDTGPNSGANVLTF
TRBV27	-	TRBJ2-3	-	13	TGTGCCAGCAGTCGACTAGGGGCAGATACGCAGTATTTT	CASSRLGADTQYF
TRBV18	-	TRBJ1-4	-	13	TGTGCCAGCTCCGACAGACTAAATGAAAAACTGTTTTTT	CASSDRLNEKLFF
TRBV19	TRBD1	TRBJ1-4	-	14	TGTGCCAGTAGCCAGACAGGGGGTAATGAAAAACTGTTTTTT	CASSQTGGNEKLFF
TRBV5-1	TRBD1	TRBJ1-4	-	15	TGCGCCAGCAGCATTACAGGGGGCTCTTATGAAAAACTGTTTTTT	CASSITGGSYEKLFF
TRBV18	-	TRBJ2-7	-	12	TGTGCCAGCTGTCTCGAGTTCCACGAGCAGTACTTC	CASCLEFHEQYF
TRBV5-4	TRBD1	TRBJ1-3	-	14	TGTGCCAGCAGCAAAGGACAGGGTAGCAACACCATATATTTT	CASSKGQGSNTIYF
TRBV7-9	TRBD1	TRBJ1-1	-	13	TGTGCCAGCAGCATACAGGGGACCCCTGAAGCTTTCTTT	CASSIQGTPEAFF
TRBV5-1	TRBD2	TRBJ2-5	-	15	TGCGCCAGCGAGGCGACTAGCGGGAGAGGAGAGACCCAGTACTTC	CASEATSGRGETQYF
TRBV5-1	TRBD2	TRBJ2-2	-	16	TGCGCCAGCAGCCCCTTAGCGGGAGTGAACACCGGGGAGCTGTTTTTT	CASSPLAGVNTGELFF
TRBV6-1	-	TRBJ1-5	-	13	TGTGCCAGCAGTGATATTGGGAAACAGCCCCAGCATTTT	CASSDIGKQPQHF
TRBV19	TRBD1	TRBJ1-5	-	17	TGTGCCAGAGTACTAGCCGGACAGGGGGCAAGCAATCAGCCCCAGCATTTT	CARVLAGQGASNQPQHF
TRBV6-1	TRBD1	TRBJ1-1	-	12	TGTGCCACCGAACCGGGACAGGGTTATGCTTTCTTT	CATEPGQGYAFF
TRBV7-2	-	TRBJ2-3	-	12	TGTGCCAGCAGCTCGCACACAGATACGCAGTATTTT	CASSSHTDTQYF
TRBV6-5	-	TRBJ1-2	-	13	TGTGCCAGCAGTCAGGTTCAGAGCTATGGCTACACCTTC	CASSQVQSYGYTF
TRBV20-1	-	TRBJ1-2	-	10	TGCAGTGCTGTGGTCTATGGCTACACCTTC	CSAVVYGYTF
TRBV14	-	TRBJ1-6	-	19	TGTGCCAGCAGCCCGGGACTTTCTAACCAAAGCTCCTATAATTCACCCCTCCACTTT	CASSPGLSNQSSYNSPLHF
TRBV9	TRBD2	TRBJ2-1	-	15	TGTGCCAGCAGCGTAGAACTAGCGGGGGTCAATGAGCAGTTCTTC	CASSVELAGVNEQFF
TRBV4-2	-	TRBJ2-1	-	14	TGTGCCAGCAGCCCTAGCCGGGAGAACAATGAGCAGTTCTTC	CASSPSRENNEQFF